This T cell receptor beta chain was recovered during a study of blood T cells in healthy people across ages. Study information: When template switching was applied, about one barcoded beta molecule was captured per two T cells. General study results and limits: One million T cells yielded diversity estimates that were considered underestimates.

Every sample gave at least 5.5 micrograms of total RNA when it was extracted. Turning to this clonotype: What it recognizes is unknown.

A J-beta primer mix and a sample-barcoded 5' primer were used in a second PCR of about 6 to 12 cycles. Sequencing yielded, for each sample, at least 2.5 million paired-end reads carrying CDR3. MiXCR was run by TCRdb on the 5' RACE reads, yielding one entry per CDR3 protein. The profile shows 950,000 to 1,200,000 distinct CDR3 sequences, more than 30% of them singletons. Germline CDR1 and CDR2: SQVTM and ANQGSEA. J lost 10 bases, V lost 7 bases, and 8 bases had no gene match. CDR3 length: 13 residues. The source of this sequence is a man aged 18 to 29 in good health. Sequences were obtained from blood. The chain links TRBV29-1 to TRBJ1-6, with 9 positions matching TRBD1. CDR3 residues: CSAQQGAGSPLHF. For the CDR3, the DNA is TGCAGCGCCCAACAGGGGGCAGGGTCACCCCTCCACTTT.